This T cell receptor beta chain was observed in a study of T cell responses to AZD1222 COVID-19 vaccine. Study results and caveats: Only six individuals given AZD1222 were seropositive at baseline. Spike-spanning, vaccine-associated CD4 TCRs were dominant at 160-218 and 743-854. Among the donors, most were white British and more were female, and clonal diversity was possibly underestimated.

The CDR3 spans 13 residues. Trimming took off 1 base at V and 5 bases at J, with 8 bases between the two ends. Germline CDR1 reads SGHNT; CDR2 reads YENEEA. It was second doses at about 4 or about 12 weeks that were pooled. Sequencing used immunoSEQ multiplex PCR; TCRdb keeps in-frame clones, though not all of them. The repertoire includes approximately 170,000 clones, 90% to 95% of them detected once, and just over 5% sits in the top ten. On this clone: As yet, its antigen is unknown.

This clonotype originated in an adult who received the AZD1222 COVID-19 vaccine. This chain connects TRBV11-3 to TRBJ1-1, with unresolved D. The source material was peripheral blood, sampled 28 days after the second AZD1222 dose. The CDR3 sequence: CASSLGKRTEAFF. CDR3 bases: TGTGCCAGCAGCTTAGGGAAGAGAACTGAAGCTTTCTTT.